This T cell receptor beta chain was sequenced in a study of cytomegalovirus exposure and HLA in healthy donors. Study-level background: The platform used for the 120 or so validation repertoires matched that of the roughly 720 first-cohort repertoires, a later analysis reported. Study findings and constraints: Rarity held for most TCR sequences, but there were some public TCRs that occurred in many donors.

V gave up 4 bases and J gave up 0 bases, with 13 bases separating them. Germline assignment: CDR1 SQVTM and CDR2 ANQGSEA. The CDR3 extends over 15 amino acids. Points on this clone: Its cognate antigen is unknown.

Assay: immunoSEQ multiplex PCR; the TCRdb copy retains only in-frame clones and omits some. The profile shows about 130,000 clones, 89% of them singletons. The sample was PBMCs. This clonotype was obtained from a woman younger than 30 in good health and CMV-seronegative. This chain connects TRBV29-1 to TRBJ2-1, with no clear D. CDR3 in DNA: TGCAGCGTTGGGGTAGCTCCGAGCTCCTACAATGAGCAGTTCTTC. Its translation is CSVGVAPSSYNEQFF.